This entry features one T cell receptor (beta chain) sequence. Profiling relied on immunoSEQ multiplex PCR, and the TCRdb table lists in-frame clones only, not all of them. The sample carries roughly 75,000 clones, about 89% recorded once. The data belong to a study of OX40 agonist ivuxolimab in advanced cancers. Germline assignment: CDR1 MNHNY and CDR2 SVGAGI (reference sequence). Trimming took 2 bases from V and 3 from J, leaving 8 bases between them. CDR3 length: 14 residues. Samples of blood were obtained at baseline, on cycle 4 day 1, and on cycle 7 day 1. The sequence came from an adult with an advanced solid tumor such as melanoma, head and neck, liver or kidney cancer. Sequences were derived from CD4+ or CD8+ T cells sorted from blood, sampled in a trial of the OX40 agonist ivuxolimab. The chain couples TRBV6-6 to TRBJ1-5; D is uncertain. CDR3 loop: CASSYRAYNQPQHF. The CDR3, as DNA: TGTGCCAGCAGTTACAGGGCCTACAATCAGCCCCAGCATTTT.